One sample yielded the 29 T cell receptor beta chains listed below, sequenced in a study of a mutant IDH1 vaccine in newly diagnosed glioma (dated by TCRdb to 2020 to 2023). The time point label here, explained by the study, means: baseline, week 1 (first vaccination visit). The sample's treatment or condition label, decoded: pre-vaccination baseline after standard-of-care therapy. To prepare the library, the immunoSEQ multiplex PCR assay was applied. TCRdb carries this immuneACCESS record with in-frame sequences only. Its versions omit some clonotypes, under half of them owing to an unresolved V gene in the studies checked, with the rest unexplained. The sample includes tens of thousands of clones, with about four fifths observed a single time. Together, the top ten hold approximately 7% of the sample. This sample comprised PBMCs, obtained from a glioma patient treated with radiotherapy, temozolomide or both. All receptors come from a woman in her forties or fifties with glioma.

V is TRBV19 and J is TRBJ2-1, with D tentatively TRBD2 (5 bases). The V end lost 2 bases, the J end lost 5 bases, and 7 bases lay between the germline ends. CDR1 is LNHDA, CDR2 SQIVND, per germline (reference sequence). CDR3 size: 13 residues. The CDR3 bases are TGTGCCAGTAGTATAACGAGGGACAATGAGCAGTTCTTC. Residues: CASSITRDNEQFF.

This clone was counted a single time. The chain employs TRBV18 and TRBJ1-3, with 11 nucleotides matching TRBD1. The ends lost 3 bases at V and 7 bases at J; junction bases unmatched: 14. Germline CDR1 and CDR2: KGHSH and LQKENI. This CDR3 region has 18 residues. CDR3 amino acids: CASSPYPGWTGGENTIYF. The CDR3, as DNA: TGTGCCAGCTCACCGTATCCAGGGTGGACAGGGGGCGAGAACACCATATATTTT. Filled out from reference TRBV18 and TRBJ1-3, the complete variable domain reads NAGVMQNPRHLVRRRGQEARLRCSPMKGHSHVYWYRQLPEEGLKFMVYLQKENIIDESGMPKERFSAEFPKEGPSILRIQQVVRGDSAAYFCASSPYPGWTGGENTIYFGEGSWLTVV.

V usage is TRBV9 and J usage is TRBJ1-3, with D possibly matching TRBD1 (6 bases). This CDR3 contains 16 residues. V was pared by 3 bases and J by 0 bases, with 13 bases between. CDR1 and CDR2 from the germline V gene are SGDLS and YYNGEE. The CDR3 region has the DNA TGTGCCAGCAGCGAATATACAGGGAGCTCTGGAAACACCATATATTTT. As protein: CASSEYTGSSGNTIYF.

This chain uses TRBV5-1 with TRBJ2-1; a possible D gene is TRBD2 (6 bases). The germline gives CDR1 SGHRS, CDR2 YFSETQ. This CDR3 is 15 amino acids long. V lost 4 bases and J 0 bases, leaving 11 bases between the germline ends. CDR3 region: CASSTQGGSYNEQFF. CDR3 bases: TGCGCCAGCAGCACGCAGGGAGGCTCCTACAATGAGCAGTTCTTC.

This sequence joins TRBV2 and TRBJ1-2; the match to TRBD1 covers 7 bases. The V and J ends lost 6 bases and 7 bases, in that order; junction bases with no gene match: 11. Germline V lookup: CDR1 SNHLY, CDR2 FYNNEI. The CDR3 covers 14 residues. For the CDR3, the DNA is TGTGCCAGCAGCGGGGACAGCGTTTTGGGTGGCTACACCTTC. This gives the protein CASSGDSVLGGYTF.

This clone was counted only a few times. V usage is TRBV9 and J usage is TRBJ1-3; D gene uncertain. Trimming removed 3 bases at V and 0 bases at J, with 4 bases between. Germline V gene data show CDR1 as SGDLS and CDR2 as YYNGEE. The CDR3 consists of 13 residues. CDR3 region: CASSGNSGNTIYF. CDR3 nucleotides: TGTGCCAGCAGCGGAAACTCTGGAAACACCATATATTTT.

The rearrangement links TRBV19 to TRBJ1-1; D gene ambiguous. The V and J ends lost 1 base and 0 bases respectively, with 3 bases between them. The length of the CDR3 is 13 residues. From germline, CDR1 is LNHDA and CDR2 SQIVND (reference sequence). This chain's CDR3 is CASSIGVNTEAFF. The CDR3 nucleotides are TGTGCCAGTAGTATAGGGGTGAACACTGAAGCTTTCTTT.

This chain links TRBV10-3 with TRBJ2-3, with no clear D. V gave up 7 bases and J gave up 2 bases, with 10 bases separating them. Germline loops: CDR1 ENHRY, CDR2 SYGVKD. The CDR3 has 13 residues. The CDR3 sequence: CAIIGSNTDTQYF. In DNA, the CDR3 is TGTGCCATCATCGGTTCGAACACAGATACGCAGTATTTT.

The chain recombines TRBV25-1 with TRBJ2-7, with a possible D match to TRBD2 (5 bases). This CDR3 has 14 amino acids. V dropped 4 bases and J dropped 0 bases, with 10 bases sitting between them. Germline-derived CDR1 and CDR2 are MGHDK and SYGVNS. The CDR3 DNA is TGTGCCAGCAGTGGGGAGACACCCTCCTACGAGCAGTACTTC. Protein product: CASSGETPSYEQYF.

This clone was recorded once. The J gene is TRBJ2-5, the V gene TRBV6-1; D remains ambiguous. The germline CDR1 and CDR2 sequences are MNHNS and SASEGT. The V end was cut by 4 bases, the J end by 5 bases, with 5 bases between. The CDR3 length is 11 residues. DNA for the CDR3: TGTGCCAGCAGTGGATGGGAGACCCAGTACTTC. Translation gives CASSGWETQYF.

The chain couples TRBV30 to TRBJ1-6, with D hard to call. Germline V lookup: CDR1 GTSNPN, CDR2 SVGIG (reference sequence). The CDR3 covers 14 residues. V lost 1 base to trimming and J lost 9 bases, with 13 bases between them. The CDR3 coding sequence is TGTGCCTGGAGTGAACACCTACGGTTTTCACCCCTCCACTTT. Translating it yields CAWSEHLRFSPLHF.

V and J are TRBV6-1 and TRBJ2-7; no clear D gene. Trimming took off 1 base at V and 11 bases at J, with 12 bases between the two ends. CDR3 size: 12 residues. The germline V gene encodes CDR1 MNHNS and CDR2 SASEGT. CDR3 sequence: CASSEEGRIKYF. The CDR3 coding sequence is TGTGCCAGCAGTGAAGAGGGCAGGATAAAGTACTTC.

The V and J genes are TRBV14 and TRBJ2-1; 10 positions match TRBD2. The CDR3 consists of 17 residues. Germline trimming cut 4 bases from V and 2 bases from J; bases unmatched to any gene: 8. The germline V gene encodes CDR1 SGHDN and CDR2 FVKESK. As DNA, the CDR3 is TGTGCCAGCAGCCTGATACAGCGGGGGGGGGCCTACAATGAGCAGTTCTTC. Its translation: CASSLIQRGGAYNEQFF.

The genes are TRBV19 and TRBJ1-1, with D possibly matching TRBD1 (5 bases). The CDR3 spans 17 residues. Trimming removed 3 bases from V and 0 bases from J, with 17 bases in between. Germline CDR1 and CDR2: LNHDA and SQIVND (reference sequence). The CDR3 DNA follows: TGTGCCAGTAGTATCATTCGGGCAGGGCTATTGAACACTGAAGCTTTCTTT. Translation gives CASSIIRAGLLNTEAFF.

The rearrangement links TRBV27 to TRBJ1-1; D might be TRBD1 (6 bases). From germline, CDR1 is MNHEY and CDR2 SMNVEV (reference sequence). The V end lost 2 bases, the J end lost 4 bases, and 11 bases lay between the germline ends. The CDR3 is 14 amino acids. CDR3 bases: TGTGCCAGCAGTTTAAGAGGGGGTTCCACTGAAGCTTTCTTT. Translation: CASSLRGGSTEAFF.

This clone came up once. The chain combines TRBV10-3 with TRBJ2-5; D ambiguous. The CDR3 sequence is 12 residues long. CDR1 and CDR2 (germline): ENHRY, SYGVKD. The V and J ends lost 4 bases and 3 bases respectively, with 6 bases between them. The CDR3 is CAISVGEETQYF. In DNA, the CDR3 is TGTGCCATCAGTGTAGGCGAAGAGACCCAGTACTTC.

The CDR3 DNA follows: TGTGCCAGCAGCTTGAGTACGTATGGCTACACCTTC. This codes for CASSLSTYGYTF. The chain carries TRBV5-6 and TRBJ1-2; D call uncertain. CDR1 and CDR2 from the germline V gene are SGHDT and YYEEEE. This CDR3 has 12 amino acids. V dropped 1 base and J dropped 5 bases, with 6 bases sitting between them.

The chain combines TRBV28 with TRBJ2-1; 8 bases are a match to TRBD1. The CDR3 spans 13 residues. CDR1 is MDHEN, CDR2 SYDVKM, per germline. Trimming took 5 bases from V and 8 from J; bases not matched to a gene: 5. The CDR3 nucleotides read TGTGCCAGCAGTCTCCAGGGGGCGGATGAGCAGTTCTTC. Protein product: CASSLQGADEQFF.

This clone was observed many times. CDR3 sequence reads: CASSLFGDYGYTF. For the CDR3, the DNA is TGTGCCAGCAGCCTGTTTGGGGACTATGGCTACACCTTC. This chain uses TRBV6-1 with TRBJ1-2; D gene uncertain. CDR1 MNHNS and CDR2 SASEGT come from the germline V gene. The germline V and J ends were trimmed by 6 bases and 3 bases, with 11 bases remaining between them. The CDR3 covers 13 residues.

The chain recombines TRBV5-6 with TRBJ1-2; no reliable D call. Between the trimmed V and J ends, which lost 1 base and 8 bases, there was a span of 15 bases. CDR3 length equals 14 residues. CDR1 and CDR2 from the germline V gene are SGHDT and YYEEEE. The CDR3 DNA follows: TGTGCCAGCAGCTTGCCCGGGTCTCCCATGGGCTACACCTTC. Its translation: CASSLPGSPMGYTF.

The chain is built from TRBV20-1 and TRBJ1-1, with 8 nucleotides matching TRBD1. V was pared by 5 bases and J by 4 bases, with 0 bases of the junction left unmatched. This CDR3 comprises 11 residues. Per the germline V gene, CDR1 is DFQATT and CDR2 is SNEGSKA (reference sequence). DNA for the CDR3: TGCAGTGCTGACAGGGGCACTGAAGCTTTCTTT. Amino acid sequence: CSADRGTEAFF.

Here the CDR3 reads CASSQVAENTEAFF. The CDR3 nucleotides are TGCGCCAGCAGCCAAGTGGCCGAGAACACTGAAGCTTTCTTT. The V call is TRBV4-1, the J call TRBJ1-1; D is unresolved. V gave up 1 base and J gave up 1 base, with 7 bases separating them. The CDR3 has 14 residues. Germline-derived CDR1 and CDR2 are MGHRA and YSYEKL.

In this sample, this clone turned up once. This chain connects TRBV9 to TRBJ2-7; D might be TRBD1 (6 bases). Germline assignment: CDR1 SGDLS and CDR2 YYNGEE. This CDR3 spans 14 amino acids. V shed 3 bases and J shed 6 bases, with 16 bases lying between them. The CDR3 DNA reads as TGTGCCAGCAGCGCGAAGGGGGTTTCGGTCGAGCAGTACTTC. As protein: CASSAKGVSVEQYF.

CDR3 protein: CASSPGGTNTGELFF. Written as DNA, the CDR3 is TGCGCCAGCAGCCCGGGGGGTACGAACACCGGGGAGCTGTTTTTT. The genes are TRBV4-1 and TRBJ2-2, with 7 bases identical to TRBD2. Losses at the gene ends were 4 bases for V and 0 bases for J; bases not matched to a gene: 2. CDR1 and CDR2 (germline): MGHRA, YSYEKL. The CDR3 contains 15 residues.

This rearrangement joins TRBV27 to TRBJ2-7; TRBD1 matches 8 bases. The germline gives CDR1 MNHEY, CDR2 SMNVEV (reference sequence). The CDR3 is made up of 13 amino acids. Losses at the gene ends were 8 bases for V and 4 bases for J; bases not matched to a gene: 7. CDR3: CASRYRGRYEQYF. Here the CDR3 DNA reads TGTGCCAGCCGTTACAGGGGGAGATACGAGCAGTACTTC.

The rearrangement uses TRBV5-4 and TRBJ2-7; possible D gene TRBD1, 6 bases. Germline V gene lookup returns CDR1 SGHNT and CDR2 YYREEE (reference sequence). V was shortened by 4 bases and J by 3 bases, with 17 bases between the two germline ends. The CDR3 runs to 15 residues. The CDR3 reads CASSIGTGTHYEQYF. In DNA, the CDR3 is TGTGCCAGCAGCATCGGAACAGGGACACACTACGAGCAGTACTTC.

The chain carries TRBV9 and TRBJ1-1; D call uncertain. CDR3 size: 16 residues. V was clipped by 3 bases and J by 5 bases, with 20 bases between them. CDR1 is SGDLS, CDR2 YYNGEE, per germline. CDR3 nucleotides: TGTGCCAGCAGCGCGAGCCCTCGGCCAGGCGGGACTGAAGCTTTCTTT. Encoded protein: CASSASPRPGGTEAFF.

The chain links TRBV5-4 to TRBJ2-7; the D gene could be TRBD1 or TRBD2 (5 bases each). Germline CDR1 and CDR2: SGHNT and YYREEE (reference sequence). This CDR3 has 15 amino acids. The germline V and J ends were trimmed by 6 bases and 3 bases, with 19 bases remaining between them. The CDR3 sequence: CASTVAGTGLYEQYF. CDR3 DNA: TGTGCCAGCACCGTGGCCGGGACGGGTCTCTACGAGCAGTACTTC.

Written as DNA, the CDR3 is TGTGCCAGCAGCATCAAGGGGGAGCAGTACTTC. This encodes CASSIKGEQYF. The rearrangement joins TRBV11-3 to TRBJ2-7, with TRBD1 as a possible D gene (5 bases). With 5 bases removed from V and 7 bases from J, the gap between germline ends came to 9 bases. CDR1 and CDR2 from the germline V gene are SGHNT and YENEEA. The CDR3 sequence is 11 residues long.